This TCR beta chain was recovered during a study of blood T cell repertoires in COVID-19. Study information: Sample material is recorded as cDNA or gDNA derived from T cells, B-cell-depleted T cells, or PBMCs.

CDR3 size: 16 residues. Per germline, CDR1 KGHSH and CDR2 LQKENI. V lost 3 bases to trimming and J lost 4 bases, with 18 bases between them. Original data processing: Estimation of nucleated cell counts was performed using reference gene primer amplification. The assay was immunoSEQ multiplex PCR, and TCRdb's table has in-frame clones only and misses some. The V and J calls and clone size are taken from that table; D and trimming were inferred from the DNA. Here the sample spans roughly 280,000 clones, 89% being singletons. Sequencing was carried out using PBMCs or T cells enriched from blood (not recorded which). The V gene is TRBV18, the J gene TRBJ1-1, with D possibly TRBD1 on 6 matching bases. The receptor's source is a woman in her fifties or sixties who had recovered from COVID-19. For the CDR3, the DNA is TGTGCCAGCTCACCGTCAGGGGTGTGGTTGAGCACTGAAGCTTTCTTT. This encodes CASSPSGVWLSTEAFF.